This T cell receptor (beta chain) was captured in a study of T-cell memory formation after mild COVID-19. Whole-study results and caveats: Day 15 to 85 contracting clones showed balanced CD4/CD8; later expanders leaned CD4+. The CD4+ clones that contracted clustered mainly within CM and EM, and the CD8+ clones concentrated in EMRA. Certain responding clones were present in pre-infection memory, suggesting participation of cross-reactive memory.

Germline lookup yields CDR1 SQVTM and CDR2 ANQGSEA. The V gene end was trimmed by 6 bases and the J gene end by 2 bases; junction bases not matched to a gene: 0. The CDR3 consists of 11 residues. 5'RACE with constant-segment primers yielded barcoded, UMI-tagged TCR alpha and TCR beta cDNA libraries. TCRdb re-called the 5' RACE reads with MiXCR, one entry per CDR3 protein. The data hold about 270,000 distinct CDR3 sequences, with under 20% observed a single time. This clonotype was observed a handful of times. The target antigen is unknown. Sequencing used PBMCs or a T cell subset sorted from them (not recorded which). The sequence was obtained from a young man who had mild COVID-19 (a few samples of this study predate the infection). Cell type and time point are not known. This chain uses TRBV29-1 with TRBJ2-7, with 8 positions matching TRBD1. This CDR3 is CSVTGAYEQYF. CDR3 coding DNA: TGCAGCGTGACAGGGGCCTACGAGCAGTACTTC.